This passage covers 18 T cell receptor beta chains from one sample sequenced in a study of control samples from healthy donors and cancer patients. The method was immunoSEQ multiplex PCR; TCRdb's version includes in-frame clones alone and lacks a portion of them. Seen here are approximately 110,000 clones, 80% to 95% observed once, and the top ten hold less than 9.5%. The specimen sequenced was blood. The source of these receptors is a woman in her late teens or twenties in good health.

The V and J genes are TRBV24-1 and TRBJ2-1; D gene ambiguous. V was cut by 9 bases and J by 4 bases, with 9 bases left in between. Germline CDR1 KGHDR, CDR2 SFDVKD. The CDR3 covers 12 residues. The CDR3 coding sequence is TGTGCCACCGGTGGCATTTACAATGAGCAGTTCTTC. It codes for CATGGIYNEQFF.

The rearrangement joins TRBV6-2 or TRBV6-3 to TRBJ2-3, with TRBD2 identical over 7 bases. This CDR3 contains 15 residues. The ends lost 5 bases at V and 3 bases at J; junction bases unmatched: 8. The V gene's germline CDR1 is MNHEY and CDR2 SVGEGT. CDR3 sequence reads: CASSHRLAVTDTQYF. CDR3 in DNA: TGTGCCAGCAGTCACCGCCTAGCGGTAACAGATACGCAGTATTTT.

This clone was picked up one time. This chain connects TRBV11-1 to TRBJ2-7; the D is unclear. V was trimmed by 1 base and J by 0 bases, leaving 10 bases between them. From germline, CDR1 is SGHAT and CDR2 FQDESV (reference sequence). The CDR3 sequence is 15 residues long. CDR3 loop: CASSLEPDDSYEQYF. CDR3 DNA: TGTGCCAGCAGCTTAGAACCGGACGACTCCTACGAGCAGTACTTC. Combining the CDR3 with reference TRBV11-1 and TRBJ2-7 gives the whole variable domain EAEVAQSPRYKITEKSQAVAFWCDPISGHATLYWYRQILGQGPELLVQFQDESVVDDSQLPKDRFSAERLKGVDSTLKIQPAELGDSAMYLCASSLEPDDSYEQYFGPGTRLTVT.

The chain couples TRBV7-8 to TRBJ1-3; D not certain. V gave up 2 bases and J gave up 4 bases, with 6 bases separating them. The CDR3 consists of 13 residues. Germline-derived CDR1 and CDR2 are SGHVS and FQNEAQ. Written as DNA, the CDR3 is TGTGCCAGCAGCTTATCTTCGGGAAACACCATATATTTT. Protein sequence: CASSLSSGNTIYF. The full variable domain, completed using reference TRBV7-8 and TRBJ1-3, is GAGVSQSPRYKVAKRGQDVALRCDPISGHVSLFWYQQALGQGPEFLTYFQNEAQLDKSGLPSDRFFAERPEGSVSTLKIQRTQQEDSAVYLCASSLSSGNTIYFGEGSWLTVV.

The rearrangement joins TRBV29-1 to TRBJ2-7; D is perhaps TRBD2 (6 bases). The CDR3 is 15 amino acids. Germline CDR1 reads SQVTM; CDR2 reads ANQGSEA. CDR3 bases: TGCACCCACCCCCCGGAGGGTAGGAGCTCCTACGAGCAGTACTTC. It translates to CTHPPEGRSSYEQYF.

The V call is TRBV10-1, the J call TRBJ1-1, with D possibly TRBD1 on 5 matching bases. Germline V gene data show CDR1 as WNHNN and CDR2 as SYGVQD (reference sequence). The CDR3 runs to 12 residues. The germline V and J ends were trimmed by 8 bases and 10 bases, with 17 bases remaining between them. CDR3 sequence: CASDAGGVGAFF. CDR3 in DNA: TGCGCCAGCGATGCGGGGGGGGTCGGAGCTTTCTTT.

The chain carries TRBV15 and TRBJ2-7; D not certain. V was trimmed by 1 base and J by 1 base, leaving 11 bases between them. The germline V gene encodes CDR1 LNHNV and CDR2 YYDKDF (reference sequence). The CDR3 covers 15 residues. In DNA form, the CDR3 reads TGTGCCACCAGCAGAGGGCTGGGATCGTCCTACGAGCAGTACTTC. Protein product: CATSRGLGSSYEQYF.

The J gene is TRBJ2-4, the V gene TRBV29-1; D is unclear. Trimming took off 7 bases at V and 2 bases at J, with 15 bases between the two ends. The germline V gene has CDR1 SQVTM and CDR2 ANQGSEA. This CDR3 contains 14 residues. The CDR3 DNA reads TGCAGCGCCGACCCAGAGTACACCAAAAACATTCAGTACTTC. Its protein is CSADPEYTKNIQYF.

This clone was observed once. This rearrangement joins TRBV6-1 to TRBJ1-5, with a possible D match to TRBD1 (5 bases). This CDR3 has 15 amino acids. From germline, CDR1 is MNHNS and CDR2 SASEGT. Trimming removed 3 bases at V and 7 bases at J, with 16 bases between. The CDR3: CASSDVRGAWQPQHF. The CDR3 region has the DNA TGTGCCAGCAGTGATGTAAGGGGCGCATGGCAGCCCCAGCATTTT.

The V gene is TRBV28, the J gene TRBJ2-7; D tentatively reads TRBD1 or TRBD2 (5 bases each). Germline CDR1 is MDHEN and CDR2 is SYDVKM. V lost 7 bases and J 4 bases, leaving 14 bases between the germline ends. There are 13 residues in the CDR3. The CDR3 protein is CASTRQRVYEQYF. For the CDR3, the DNA is TGTGCCAGCACCCGACAGAGGGTTTACGAGCAGTACTTC.

The chain carries TRBV28 and TRBJ2-2; D possibly corresponds to TRBD2 (5 bases). The CDR3 runs 10 residues. With 6 bases removed from V and 11 bases from J, the gap between germline ends came to 7 bases. Germline V gene data show CDR1 as MDHEN and CDR2 as SYDVKM. The DNA of the CDR3 is TGTGCCAGCAGGCGGGTCGAGCTGTTTTTT. It translates to CASRRVELFF.

The J gene is TRBJ2-3, the V gene TRBV19; D ambiguous. Trimming pared 1 base from V and 5 bases from J, leaving 4 bases between. The CDR3 spans 12 residues. CDR1 and CDR2 (germline): LNHDA, SQIVND (reference sequence). The chain's CDR3 is CASSIGLDTQYF. Written as DNA, the CDR3 is TGTGCCAGTAGTATAGGGCTAGATACGCAGTATTTT.

The chain links TRBV6-1 to TRBJ1-1, with D tentatively TRBD1 (5 bases). Germline CDR1 is MNHNS and CDR2 is SASEGT. This CDR3 spans 14 amino acids. Trimming left V 3 bases short and J 1 base short, with 9 bases between. This chain's CDR3 is CASSEGGENTEAFF. The DNA of the CDR3 is TGTGCCAGCAGTGAGGGGGGAGAGAACACTGAAGCTTTCTTT.

V and J are TRBV6-2 or TRBV6-3 and TRBJ2-3; no definite D call. The CDR3 is 12 amino acids. Germline V CDR1 and CDR2: MNHEY, SVGEGT. V lost 3 bases and J 3 bases, leaving 4 bases between the germline ends. CDR3 residues: CASSYWTDTQYF. CDR3 in DNA: TGTGCCAGCAGTTATTGGACAGATACGCAGTATTTT.

V gene TRBV27 combines with J gene TRBJ2-7; tentative D call: TRBD1 (6 bases). This CDR3 has 17 residues. The germline gives CDR1 MNHEY, CDR2 SMNVEV (reference sequence). The ends were cut back, 5 bases at V and 2 bases at J, with 22 bases in the middle. The CDR3 nucleotides are TGTGCCAGCAGTACCCCCCTGGGGGTGGGACACCCCTACGAGCAGTACTTC. This translates into CASSTPLGVGHPYEQYF.

The J gene is TRBJ1-3, the V gene TRBV28, with D possibly matching TRBD1 (5 bases). Trimming removed 4 bases from V and 5 bases from J, with 15 bases in between. The germline gives CDR1 MDHEN, CDR2 SYDVKM. This CDR3 spans 15 amino acids. The CDR3 spells CASSSSGGERNTIYF. For the CDR3, the DNA is TGTGCCAGCAGTTCATCCGGGGGAGAGAGAAACACCATATATTTT.

The J gene is TRBJ2-2, the V gene TRBV14; no clear D. CDR3 length: 13 amino acids. Trimming pared 3 bases from V and 1 base from J, leaving 3 bases between. Germline V gives CDR1 SGHDN, CDR2 FVKESK. CDR3 in amino acids: CASSHQNTGELFF. CDR3 DNA: TGTGCCAGCAGCCACCAGAACACCGGGGAGCTGTTTTTT.

This clone was counted once. This chain joins TRBV19 and TRBJ2-5; D remains unclear. The V end lost 3 bases, the J end lost 10 bases, and 15 bases lay between the germline ends. The CDR3 has 13 residues. Per germline, CDR1 LNHDA and CDR2 SQIVND (reference sequence). The CDR3 reads CASSIPPPRGQYF. The CDR3 bases are TGTGCCAGTAGTATCCCCCCCCCAAGAGGCCAGTACTTC.